This TCR beta chain was captured by sequencing in a study of cytomegalovirus exposure and HLA in healthy donors (TCRdb year 2017). Regarding the complete study: According to an earlier analysis of 550 to 750 of the donors, some 180 million T cells yielded roughly 100 million unique TCR beta sequences and about 300 Gb of sequence data. Approximately 300 gigabases of sequencing data and around 88 million unique TCR sequences made up an early release that covered roughly 670 HLA-typed donors. Of the roughly 400 genotyped donors, 65% to 90% fell in the genetic ancestry cluster associated with self-reported Caucasian donors. The study aimed to test whether signatures of past pathogen exposure could be identified by cataloging public T cell receptors. The T cell repertoires of under 750 subjects were profiled by immunosequencing and related to cytomegalovirus serostatus. Along with the approximately 650-subject first cohort, a separate validation cohort of over a hundred different subjects was used. The study combined high-throughput TCR immunosequencing, statistical association of individual TCRs with disease status, and machine learning to predict cytomegalovirus infection status. A later analysis re-analyzed previously published TCR beta repertoires from 650 to 800 donors and added high-resolution HLA genotyping to study TCR occurrence patterns. Rather than using new phenotypic data, the later analysis identified candidate immune exposures from TCR beta sequences and from how often those sequences occurred across donors. An earlier analysis of 500 to 650 of the donors applied high-throughput TCR beta sequencing to assess whether each TCR beta V gene segment acted as functional or pseudogenic. Donor age, sex, ethnicity and CMV serostatus were compiled together with the repertoire data. A later genetic analysis took genome-wide SNP genotypes for about 65% of the roughly 670 donors and used that subset as a discovery cohort. All discovery cohort repertoires had been generated on a single sequencing platform. HLA typing included class I and class II loci at four-digit resolution. Typing coverage varied by locus: roughly 629-640 donors for A, B, C, DRB1 and DQB1; roughly 510 for DQA1; 600 to 610 for DPA1; some 470 for DPB1. Because of strong linkage in the cohort, roughly five DR-DQ haplotypes were treated as single units for association and clustering. On average, around 200,000 unique TCR beta nucleotide sequences were sequenced per donor among about 400 genotyped donors of the cohort, with around 19% of those sequences being non-productive.

The cohort comprised some 680 healthy bone marrow donors. At the time of sampling, all cohort members were nominally healthy, though unrecorded immune exposures were likely present. The donor tested CMV seronegative, placing the donor among the 300 to 450 seronegative members of the cohort. Each donor provided a peripheral blood sample, and peripheral blood mononuclear cells were used for TCR beta sequencing. Genomic DNA extraction from the blood cell samples was performed with the Qiagen DNeasy Blood Extraction Kit. Preparation of the library involved the immunoSEQ multiplex PCR assay. A mixture of 60 forward primers for TCR Vbeta segments and 13 reverse primers for TCR Jbeta segments was used in the multiplex PCR. The CDR3 region of rearranged TCR beta genes was amplified from genomic DNA with a multiplex PCR assay. The Illumina HiSeq System was used to sequence the amplified TCR beta libraries as 87-base-pair reads. In the paper's pipeline: Across the 640 or so repertoires, a later analysis counted 80 million or so unique TCR beta chains, approximately 12 million of which were shared by at least two donors. Raw reads were error-corrected and collapsed into unique sequences with a nearest-neighbor algorithm that merged closely related sequences to remove PCR and sequencing errors. V, D and J gene segments were assigned by aligning CDR3 sequences to IMGT reference sequences. Each retained sequence needed at least a six-nucleotide match to both a V gene segment and a J gene segment. A rearrangement counted as productive if the CDR3 had no stop codons and remained in frame with V and J, and every other rearrangement counted as non-productive. Following IMGT convention, CDR3 was defined as the stretch from the second conserved V-encoded cysteine up to the conserved J-encoded phenylalanine. In an earlier analysis of around 600 of the donors, sequences lacking an unambiguous match to a single V gene segment were excluded. An earlier analysis of fewer than 750 of the donors classified V segments as functional when productive rearrangements were above 56.7% and as segregating when the standard deviation between donors was above 5%. To diagnose cytomegalovirus status from the catalog of TCR beta chain sequences, a statistical classification framework was built. In a later analysis, V and J genes were assigned by comparing TCR nucleotide sequences against IMGT/GENE-DB human TR gene sequences. The TCRdist pipeline was used in a later analysis to assign CDR3 sequences and most-parsimonious VDJ recombination scenarios. In a later analysis, every TCR beta chain was defined by the combination of its CDR3 amino acid sequence and its V-gene family, and reads without a unique V-gene family were dropped. To address suspected cross-contamination and a sequencing artifact, a later analysis removed 592 highly shared, low-generation-probability nucleotide sequences. In a later analysis, a clonal expansion index was calculated for each public chain from normalized within-repertoire ranks of inferred template counts. In a later analysis, generation probabilities were computed with a VDJ recombination model fitted to out-of-frame rearrangements, and the resulting probabilities were checked against IGoR. Hypergeometric tests were used in a later analysis to score TCR-TCR, TCR-HLA and TCR-CMV co-occurrence, with a repertoire-size bias correction applied to the TCR pairs. To estimate false discovery rates, a later analysis permuted the HLA or CMV assignments 20 times. A later analysis grouped co-occurring TCRs with DBSCAN, adding TCRdist sequence similarity when clustering within HLA-allele-positive subsets. Repertoires with fewer than 30,000 or more than 120,000 public chains were left out of co-occurrence clustering, as were five repertoires with anomalous nucleotide sharing. Imported from immuneACCESS, the table was reduced by TCRdb to in-frame sequences with V and J called. These copies leave out some clones; in studies compared against another copy, an unresolved V gene accounts for under half, and the cause of the remainder is not known. The DNA gave D and trimming, while V, J and clone size come from that table. The sample table holds approximately 100,000 clones, of which 82% were seen once. The ten largest make up about 1.6% of the sample.

General study outcomes and caveats: According to a later genetic analysis, donors in an Asian-associated ancestry cluster had fewer N-insertions in productive TCRs than the roughly 670-donor mean. Cytomegalovirus status was reported to be diagnosed by the classifier with high specificity and sensitivity in both the original and validation cohorts. Broadly in line with IMGT annotations, most TCR beta V segments showed up in productive rearrangements about 90% or about 30% of the time in an earlier analysis of 450 to 750 of the donors. Three of the identified cytomegalovirus-associated TCR beta chains were confirmed in vitro to be specific for cytomegalovirus antigens. Specific HLA alleles were associated with 18,000 or so TCR beta sequences at a false discovery rate of 0.05 in a later analysis. A further reported finding was that TCR beta sequences accurately predicted the HLA-A and HLA-B alleles for most subjects in the first cohort. Correlated functional status among segregating V segments might be attributable to linkage disequilibrium, but an unknown experimental factor could not be ruled out. V-gene and J-gene trimming of TCR beta chains was associated with a missense DCLRE1C variant in a later genetic analysis, and the association was replicated in an independent cohort. According to the authors, the approach could potentially be generalized to other disease states and immunological phenotypes. Because some donors lacked HLA typing at each locus, the association tests relied only on the typed subset. A later analysis found that most CMV-associated TCR beta chains appeared HLA-restricted, with HLA associations seemingly driven largely by CMV exposure. The only immune exposure information available for the cohort was CMV serostatus. Because counts were too low, some 17 rarely observed V segments, including chromosome 9 orphons, were excluded from the earlier analysis of some 540 of the donors. In this cohort, only TCR beta chains were sequenced, and detectable features were limited by the absence of alpha or paired-chain data. A cluster of highly shared sequence variants was judged likely to be a technical artifact of the sequencing pipeline. The presence/absence analyses assumed that sequencing depth was roughly uniform across donors, and that assumption may not be true. When HLA alleles, especially DR and DQ, strongly co-occurred, TCR associations were difficult to assign to individual alleles. While some public TCRs were present in many individuals, most TCR sequences turned up only very rarely across donors. The study gave a list of under 200 TCR beta chains associated with cytomegalovirus. According to a later analysis, parvovirus B19, influenza, CMV and Epstein-Barr virus appeared linked to several top co-occurrence clusters. In a later analysis, TCR association rates were found to vary across HLA loci, with the most associated TCRs seen for DRB1 alleles and the fewest for HLA-C alleles. A later analysis found that HLA-associated TCR beta chains were more clonally expanded and had lower generation probabilities than equally common non-associated chains.

Remarks on this clone: Its antigen is unknown. No quality values exist for individual bases; no much larger clone is one base distant.

Sequencing was performed on PBMCs. This sequence originates from a man aged 45-65 years in good health and CMV-seronegative.

This receptor carries the CDR3 CASSLNSSPLHF. The nucleotide sequence is given as TGTGCCAGCAGCTTGAATAGTTCACCCCTCCACTTT. The V gene is TRBV7-9 and the J gene is TRBJ1-6; the D gene cannot be resolved reliably. From its cysteine to its phenylalanine, the CDR3 spans 12 amino acids. The read is trimmed to its CDR3 DNA, 36 bases read in frame from base 1. From a lookup of the germline V gene (reference sequence), CDR1 and CDR2 are SEHNR and FQNEAQ. V and J lose 3 bases and 9 bases, and a span of 6 bases separates them.